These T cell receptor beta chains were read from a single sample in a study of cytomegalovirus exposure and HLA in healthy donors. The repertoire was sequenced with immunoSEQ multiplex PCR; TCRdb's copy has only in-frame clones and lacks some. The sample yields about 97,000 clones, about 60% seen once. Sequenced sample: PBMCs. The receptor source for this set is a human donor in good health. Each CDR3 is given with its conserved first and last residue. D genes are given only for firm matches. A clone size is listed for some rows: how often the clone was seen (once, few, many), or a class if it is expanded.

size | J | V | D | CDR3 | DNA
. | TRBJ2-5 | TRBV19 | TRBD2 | CASSRRHKGTSGRETQYF | TGTGCCAGTAGTCGACGGCACAAGGGGACTAGCGGGAGGGAGACCCAGTACTTC
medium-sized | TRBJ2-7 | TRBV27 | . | CASTPSREQYF | TGTGCCAGCACCCCTTCTCGGGAGCAGTACTTC
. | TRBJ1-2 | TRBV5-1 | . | CASSLAPGDYGYTF | TGCGCCAGCAGCTTGGCACCGGGGGACTATGGCTACACCTTC
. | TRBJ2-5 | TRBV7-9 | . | CASSLTDTLETQYF | TGTGCCAGCAGCTTAACCGACACTCTAGAGACCCAGTACTTC
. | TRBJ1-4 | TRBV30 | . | CAWSITEYEKLFF | TGTGCCTGGAGTATTACAGAATATGAAAAACTGTTTTTT
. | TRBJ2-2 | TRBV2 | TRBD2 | CAGLEGGGELFF | TGTGCCGGACTAGAGGGTGGCGGGGAGCTGTTTTTT
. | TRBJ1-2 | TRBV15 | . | CATSRDLSVWGDGYTF | TGTGCCACCAGCAGAGATCTGTCCGTATGGGGCGATGGCTACACCTTC
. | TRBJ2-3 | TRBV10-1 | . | CASSDVLEGTDTQYF | TGCGCCAGCAGTGATGTCCTAGAGGGCACAGATACGCAGTATTTT
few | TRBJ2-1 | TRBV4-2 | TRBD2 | CASSHPTGTSVNEQFF | TGTGCCAGCAGCCATCCTACCGGGACTAGCGTTAATGAGCAGTTCTTC
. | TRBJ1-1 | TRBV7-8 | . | CASSQDRNTEAFF | TGTGCCAGCAGCCAGGACAGGAACACTGAAGCTTTCTTT
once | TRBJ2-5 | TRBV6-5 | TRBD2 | CASSYSASGEETQYF | TGTGCCAGCAGTTATTCGGCTAGCGGAGAAGAGACCCAGTACTTC
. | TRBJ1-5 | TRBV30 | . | CAWSVGQGDQPQHF | TGTGCCTGGAGTGTAGGGCAGGGTGATCAGCCCCAGCATTTT
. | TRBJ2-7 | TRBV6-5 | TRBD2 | CASSHRLAVLGEQYF | TGTGCCAGCAGTCATAGACTAGCAGTCTTGGGCGAGCAGTACTTC
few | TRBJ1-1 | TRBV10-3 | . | CAISESGTGQGEAFF | TGTGCCATCAGTGAGTCTGGTACAGGGCAGGGCGAAGCTTTCTTT
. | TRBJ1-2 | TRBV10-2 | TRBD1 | CASSEPNRGRVYGYTF | TGCGCCAGCAGTGAGCCCAACAGGGGGCGAGTCTATGGCTACACCTTC
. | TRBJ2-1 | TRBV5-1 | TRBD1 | CASSLNRGSLNEQFF | TGCGCCAGCAGCTTGAACAGGGGATCCCTCAATGAGCAGTTCTTC
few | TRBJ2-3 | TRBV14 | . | CASSLRTTTDTQYF | TGTGCCAGCAGCCTTCGGACAACCACGGATACGCAGTATTTT
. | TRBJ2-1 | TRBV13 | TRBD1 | CASSPTGKEQFF | TGTGCCAGCAGCCCGACAGGGAAAGAGCAGTTCTTC
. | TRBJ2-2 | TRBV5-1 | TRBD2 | CASRLSGFANTGELFF | TGCGCCAGCAGACTTAGCGGGTTCGCGAACACCGGGGAGCTGTTTTTT
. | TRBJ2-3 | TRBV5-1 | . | CASSLYVQSTDTQYF | TGCGCCAGCAGCTTGTATGTCCAGAGCACAGATACGCAGTATTTT
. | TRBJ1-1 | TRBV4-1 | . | CASSQETGSTTEAFF | TGCGCCAGCAGCCAAGAGACAGGTAGCACCACTGAAGCTTTCTTT
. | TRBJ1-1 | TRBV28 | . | CASRWGPEAFF | TGTGCCAGCAGATGGGGGCCTGAAGCTTTCTTT
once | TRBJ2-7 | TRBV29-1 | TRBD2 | CSVETSGSSYEQYF | TGCAGCGTTGAAACTAGCGGCAGCTCCTACGAGCAGTACTTC
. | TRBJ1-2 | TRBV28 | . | CASSFHRITNYGYTF | TGTGCCAGCAGTTTTCACAGAATAACTAACTATGGCTACACCTTC
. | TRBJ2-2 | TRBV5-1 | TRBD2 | CASSQSGRAVTGELFF | TGCGCCAGCAGCCAGAGCGGGAGGGCCGTCACCGGGGAGCTGTTTTTT
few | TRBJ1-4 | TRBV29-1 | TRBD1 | CSAKEQGRNEKLFF | TGCAGCGCCAAAGAACAGGGGAGGAATGAAAAACTGTTTTTT
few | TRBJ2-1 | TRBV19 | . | CASNNYNEQFF | TGTGCCAGTAACAACTACAATGAGCAGTTCTTC
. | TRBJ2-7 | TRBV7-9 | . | CASSSGAGDFYEQYF | TGTGCCAGCAGCTCGGGGGCGGGAGATTTCTACGAGCAGTACTTC
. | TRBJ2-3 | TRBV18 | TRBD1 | CASSPGTGTDTQYF | TGTGCCAGCTCACCCGGGACAGGGACAGATACGCAGTATTTT
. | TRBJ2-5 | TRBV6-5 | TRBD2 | CASSYSVAGGETQYF | TGTGCCAGCAGTTACTCGGTAGCGGGAGGGGAGACCCAGTACTTC
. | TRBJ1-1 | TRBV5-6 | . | CASSAHGAPEAFF | TGTGCCAGCAGCGCCCATGGGGCTCCTGAAGCTTTCTTT
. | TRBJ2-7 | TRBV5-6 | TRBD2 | CASSPLAGGPDEQYF | TGTGCCAGCAGCCCACTAGCGGGAGGGCCCGACGAGCAGTACTTC
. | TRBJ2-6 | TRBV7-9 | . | CASSVTESGANVLTF | TGTGCCAGCAGCGTGACAGAATCTGGGGCCAACGTCCTGACTTTC
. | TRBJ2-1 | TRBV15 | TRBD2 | CATSWGLAGAGEQFF | TGTGCCACCAGCTGGGGACTAGCGGGAGCGGGTGAGCAGTTCTTC
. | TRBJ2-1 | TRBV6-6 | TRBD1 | CASSKGGTGGNEQFF | TGTGCCAGCAGTAAAGGGGGGACAGGGGGCAATGAGCAGTTCTTC
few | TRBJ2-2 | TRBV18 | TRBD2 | CASSPLGLAGPTGAGELFF | TGTGCCAGCTCACCCCTCGGACTAGCGGGCCCAACCGGGGCGGGGGAGCTGTTTTTT
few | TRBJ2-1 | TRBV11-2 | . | CASSLMTRIEQFF | TGTGCCAGCAGCTTAATGACTAGAATTGAGCAGTTCTTC
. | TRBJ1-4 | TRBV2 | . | CASSDRGGSEKLFF | TGTGCCAGCAGTGACCGGGGTGGGTCTGAAAAACTGTTTTTT
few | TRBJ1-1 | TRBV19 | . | CATTPGLWTEAFF | TGTGCCACTACCCCAGGGCTTTGGACTGAAGCTTTCTTT
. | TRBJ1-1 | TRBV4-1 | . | CASSQDGGIGPNTEAFF | TGCGCCAGCAGCCAAGATGGAGGGATCGGCCCGAACACTGAAGCTTTCTTT
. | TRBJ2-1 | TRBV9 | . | CASSVGTSSYNEQFF | TGTGCCAGCAGCGTAGGTACGAGCTCCTACAATGAGCAGTTCTTC
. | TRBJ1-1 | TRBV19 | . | CASSTRRGVSLNTEAFF | TGTGCCAGTAGTACCAGACGGGGGGTATCTTTGAACACTGAAGCTTTCTTT
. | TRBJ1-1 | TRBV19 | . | CASRVRRQGHTEAFF | TGTGCCAGTAGGGTCCGGAGGCAGGGGCACACTGAAGCTTTCTTT
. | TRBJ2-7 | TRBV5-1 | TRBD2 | CASSFTSGSSEQYF | TGCGCCAGCAGCTTTACTAGCGGGAGTTCCGAGCAGTACTTC
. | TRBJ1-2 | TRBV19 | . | CASSVWGGDYGYTF | TGTGCCAGTAGTGTATGGGGCGGGGACTATGGCTACACCTTC
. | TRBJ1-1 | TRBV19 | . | CASSMGGRDTEAFF | TGTGCCAGTAGTATGGGTGGCAGGGACACTGAAGCTTTCTTT
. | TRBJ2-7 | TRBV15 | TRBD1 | CATSRERTGAYEQYF | TGTGCCACCAGCAGAGAAAGGACAGGAGCCTACGAGCAGTACTTC
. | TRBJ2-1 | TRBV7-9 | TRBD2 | CASSFSVRSRAGTNNEQFF | TGTGCCAGCAGCTTTTCGGTACGTTCTCGGGCAGGGACTAACAATGAGCAGTTCTTC
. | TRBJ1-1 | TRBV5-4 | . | CASSFGGPDTEAFF | TGTGCCAGCAGCTTTGGGGGCCCCGACACTGAAGCTTTCTTT